The sequence of this T cell receptor beta chain was determined in a study of Ad26.COV2.S vaccination and SARS-CoV-2 variants. Study-wide background: The authors gave Ad26.COV2.S intramuscularly, either once or twice 56 days apart.

The protocol was immunoSEQ multiplex PCR, while the TCRdb copy is restricted to in-frame clones and leaves out a portion. Of hundreds of thousands of clones listed, over 75% are singletons. Specified treatment: some 20 received Ad26.COV2.S at low or high dose, single or two shots; a few received placebo; per-sample allocation not given. The investigators took samples on day 63 after the first vaccine or placebo injection. This person who donated was an adult of 18-55 years in Boston. In the vaccine, an Ad26 vector expressed the SARS-CoV-2 spike of the Wuhan strain. To note about this clone: The antigen is not known.

Study-wide results and limits: Reportedly, after vaccination the spike-specific CD8+ and CD4+ T cell responses displayed substantial breadth.

V shed 10 bases and J shed 1 base, with 9 bases lying between them. This CDR3 contains 12 residues. Sequenced here: peripheral blood, sampled in a trial of Ad26.COV2.S vaccine versus placebo. The gene calls are TRBV5-3 and TRBJ1-5; a possible D gene is TRBD1 (6 bases). TRBV5-3 is an ORF, with its function uncertain. The sequence came from a person between 18 and 65 years old who received the Ad26.COV2.S COVID-19 vaccine or a placebo. The CDR3 spells CALRGSNQPQHF. In nucleotides, the CDR3 is TGTGCCCTGAGGGGGAGCAATCAGCCCCAGCATTTT.